The TCR beta chain described here comes from a study of T cell changes during pregnancy in multiple sclerosis. Profiling relied on immunoSEQ multiplex PCR, and the TCRdb table lists in-frame clones only, not all of them. The top ten clones hold around 0.78% of a sample with approximately 99,000 clones, about nine tenths of them seen once. Germline values: CDR1 SGHRS, CDR2 YFSETQ. V was clipped by 4 bases and J by 8 bases, with 27 bases between them. This CDR3 has 17 residues. This clone has only one observation. The sequencing used peripheral blood, collected in the second trimester of pregnancy. This sequence was found in a female donor in good health, enrolled as a control in a pregnancy study. This chain connects TRBV5-1 to TRBJ1-1, with D possibly matching TRBD1 (5 bases). CDR3 in amino acids: CASSPKSDKTDVTEAFF. The CDR3 bases are TGCGCCAGCAGCCCGAAATCGGACAAAACGGACGTCACAGAAGCTTTCTTT.